This T cell receptor beta chain was found in a study of tumor and adjacent non-tumor tissue in lung cancer. Study overall: The cohort had roughly 12 adenocarcinoma, 2 squamous cell and 1 small cell patients.

This sample's RNA came from whole unsorted tissue. Newly diagnosed lung cancer patients had thoracic surgery in China, August–late 2014, without prior chemotherapy. This clonotype was recorded a few times. Its antigen is as yet unknown. A modified ARM-PCR protocol with three rounds of nested PCR amplified TCRbeta. TCRdb re-called the multiplex PCR reads with MiXCR, one entry per CDR3 protein. This sample yields around 200,000 distinct CDR3 sequences, of which 71% are seen a single time; 20% to 25% belongs to the top ten. General study findings and limits: Top 100 clones took a larger repertoire share in normal lung.

This receptor was obtained from a man aged 55-75 years with non-small cell lung cancer. Sequencing was carried out using lung tumor tissue.

CDR3 DNA: TGTGCCAGCAGTTACTCTGCGGACGGGAACTTCGAGCAGTACTTC. Its translation: CASSYSADGNFEQYF. The chain recombines TRBV6-5 with TRBJ2-7; tentatively, D is TRBD2 (5 bases). Germline V CDR1 and CDR2: MNHEY, SVGAGI. Trimming cost V 0 bases and J 6 bases, with 15 bases left between them. The CDR3 extends over 15 amino acids.